This T cell receptor (beta chain) emerged from a study of blood T cell repertoires in COVID-19. Study background: Sites in the United States, Italy and Spain provided acute and convalescent COVID-19 samples. PBMCs, B-cell-depleted T cells, or T cells were the source of the cDNA or gDNA that made up the material.

The study counted Cohort 3 donors as recovered given two negative PCRs, clearance, or symptom resolution. Original methodology: Nucleated cell number was recorded as an estimate derived from reference gene primer amplification. Clones were read by immunoSEQ multiplex PCR, and TCRdb kept only the in-frame ones, dropping some. The V and J calls and clone size were taken over from that table, and D and trimming were inferred from the DNA. The profile shows 160,000 or so clones, more than 70% of them singletons. After removal of 6 bases from V and 3 bases from J, the junction contained 7 bases not matched to a gene. CDR3 length: 15 amino acids.

The sequence was obtained from a man in his 60s who had recovered from COVID-19. This chain uses TRBV23-1 with TRBJ2-5; TRBD1 matches 10 bases. TRBV23-1 is designated an ORF whose function remains uncertain. Sample: PBMCs or T cells enriched from blood (not recorded which). Written as DNA, the CDR3 is TGCGCCAGCAGCCCCAGACAGGGGGCTGAAGAGACCCAGTACTTC. Its translation is CASSPRQGAEETQYF.